These 17 T cell receptor beta chains were all obtained from the same sample, sequenced in a study of blood T cell repertoires in COVID-19. Repertoires were generated with immunoSEQ multiplex PCR, while TCRdb's copy carries only in-frame clones and drops some. The sample includes around 20,000 clones, 75% to 90% of them seen just once. The specimen was peripheral blood. The receptors were sampled from a woman aged 60-70 years with active COVID-19.

The chain recombines TRBV5-8 with TRBJ1-1; weak D call: TRBD1 (6 bases). V was pared by 5 bases and J by 3 bases, with 26 bases between. This CDR3 comprises 18 residues. Per germline, CDR1 SGHTS and CDR2 YDEGEE. In nucleotides, the CDR3 is TGTGCCAGCAGACAAAAACAGGGACTAATCCTGATGGACACTGAAGCTTTCTTT. As protein: CASRQKQGLILMDTEAFF. Supplemented by reference TRBV5-8 and TRBJ1-1, the full variable domain reads EAGVTQSPTHLIKTRGQQATLRCSPISGHTSVYWYQQALGLGLQFLLWYDEGEERNRGNFPPRFSGRQFPNYSSELNVNALELEDSALYLCASRQKQGLILMDTEAFFGQGTRLTVV.

Of note for this clone: One junction end does not reproduce the germline sequence, and a read error may be involved. This chain links TRBV7-7 with TRBJ2-3; D is unresolved. The CDR3 length is 13 residues. CDR1 and CDR2 (germline): SSHAT, FNYEAQ (reference sequence). The CDR3 DNA follows: TGTGCTAGCAGCTTACGAACTCGTGATACGCAGTATTTT. Translated: CASSLRTRDTQYF.

The gene calls are TRBV6-5 and TRBJ1-3; D is unresolved. V lost 6 bases, J lost 1 base, and 10 bases lay in between. The V gene's germline CDR1 is MNHEY and CDR2 SVGAGI. The CDR3 length is 14 residues. The CDR3 nucleotides are TGTGCCAGCAGGGCCACAGTATCTGGAAACACCATATATTTT. Amino acid sequence: CASRATVSGNTIYF.

The V and J genes are TRBV5-6 and TRBJ2-1; tentative D call: TRBD2 (5 bases). Germline V gene lookup returns CDR1 SGHDT and CDR2 YYEEEE. V gave up 0 bases and J gave up 3 bases, with 13 bases separating them. The CDR3 has 16 residues. The CDR3 loop reads CASSLDVGGGYNEQFF. In DNA form, the CDR3 reads TGTGCCAGCAGCTTGGACGTGGGCGGAGGCTACAATGAGCAGTTCTTC. The variable domain in full, completed from reference TRBV5-6 and TRBJ2-1, reads DAGVTQSPTHLIKTRGQQVTLRCSPKSGHDTVSWYQQALGQGPQFIFQYYEEEERQRGNFPDRFSGHQFPNYSSELNVNALLLGDSALYLCASSLDVGGGYNEQFFGPGTRLTVL.

This clone was seen more than once but under ten times. The rearrangement links TRBV3-1 (or the pseudogene TRBV3-2) to TRBJ1-1; unclear D gene. Trimming took 5 bases from V and 6 from J, leaving 10 bases between them. Germline CDR1 and CDR2: LGHDT and YNNKEL (reference sequence). The CDR3 runs to 12 residues. The CDR3 sequence is CASSSGGPEAFF. CDR3 DNA: TGTGCCAGCAGCTCTGGAGGGCCTGAAGCTTTCTTT.

The chain is built from TRBV18 and TRBJ1-6, with TRBD1 as a possible D gene (6 bases). There are 15 residues in the CDR3. V was shortened by 3 bases and J by 7 bases, with 13 bases between the two germline ends. Per the germline V gene, CDR1 is KGHSH and CDR2 is LQKENI. The CDR3 region is CASSPGQSQNSPLHF. The CDR3 DNA is TGTGCCAGCTCACCTGGACAGTCTCAAAATTCACCCCTCCACTTT.

This sequence joins TRBV5-1 and TRBJ2-5; the match to TRBD2 covers 10 bases. In germline, CDR1 is SGHRS, CDR2 YFSETQ. Trimming removed 2 bases from V and 2 bases from J; junction bases left unmatched: 6. CDR3 length: 16 amino acids. CDR3 loop: CASSLGSSGGQETQYF. The CDR3 bases are TGCGCCAGCAGCTTAGGTTCTAGCGGGGGACAAGAGACCCAGTACTTC.

The V and J genes are TRBV4-1 and TRBJ2-1, with D perhaps TRBD2 (6 bases). The ends were cut back, 0 bases at V and 3 bases at J, with 12 bases in the middle. The germline V gene encodes CDR1 MGHRA and CDR2 YSYEKL. The CDR3 runs 16 residues. The CDR3 protein is CASSQDPGLSYNEQFF. CDR3 coding DNA: TGCGCCAGCAGCCAAGATCCGGGACTTAGCTACAATGAGCAGTTCTTC.

A note on this clone: Additional DNA sequences in this sample encode the identical CDR3. The chain couples TRBV5-1 to TRBJ1-1, with TRBD1 matching over 7 bases. The trim removed 0 bases at V and 3 bases at J, leaving 2 bases unmatched. The CDR3 runs to 14 residues. From germline, CDR1 is SGHRS and CDR2 YFSETQ. In DNA, the CDR3 is TGCGCCAGCAGCTTGGCAGGGGGGTACACTGAAGCTTTCTTT. Translated: CASSLAGGYTEAFF.

J is TRBJ1-2 and V is TRBV19, with TRBD1 matching 12 bases. Germline V gene sequence: CDR1 LNHDA, CDR2 SQIVND (reference sequence). Trimming took 2 bases from V and 7 from J; bases not matched to a gene: 5. The CDR3 is 15 amino acids. The CDR3: CASSIRGTGGSGYTF. CDR3 nucleotide sequence: TGTGCCAGTAGTATACGGGGGACAGGGGGCAGTGGCTACACCTTC.

The V call is TRBV14, the J call TRBJ1-1; D not certain. Germline V CDR1 and CDR2: SGHDN, FVKESK. Between the trimmed V and J ends, which lost 4 bases and 4 bases, there was a span of 13 bases. This CDR3 has 14 amino acids. The CDR3 region has the DNA TGTGCCAGCAGCCTGGCCCCCGGGGTCACTGAAGCTTTCTTT. Protein sequence: CASSLAPGVTEAFF.

This clone was found a few times. This sequence joins TRBV5-4 and TRBJ2-7, with D unresolved. This CDR3 is built from 13 residues. V lost 1 base and J 0 bases, leaving 5 bases between the germline ends. Germline values: CDR1 SGHNT, CDR2 YYREEE (reference sequence). CDR3 coding DNA: TGTGCCAGCAGCTTGCCCCTCTCCTACGAGCAGTACTTC. It encodes CASSLPLSYEQYF.

The rearrangement joins TRBV6-1 to TRBJ1-4, with TRBD1 matching over 10 bases. The CDR3 runs to 16 residues. V lost 4 bases, J lost 3 bases, and 5 bases stayed unmatched. Germline CDR1 is MNHNS and CDR2 is SASEGT. In DNA, the CDR3 is TGTGCCAGCAGTGCCGGACAGGGGGTATCTAATGAAAAACTGTTTTTT. Protein: CASSAGQGVSNEKLFF.

The chain couples TRBV5-1 to TRBJ2-1, with 9 positions matching TRBD2. This CDR3 has 16 amino acids. CDR1 and CDR2 (germline): SGHRS, YFSETQ. The junction had 9 bases not matched to a gene; V was cut back by 4 bases and J by 4 bases. This chain's CDR3 is CASSGGPSGDYNEQFF. The CDR3 nucleotides read TGCGCCAGCAGCGGGGGGCCTAGCGGGGATTACAATGAGCAGTTCTTC.

V gene TRBV11-2 combines with J gene TRBJ2-7; 10 bases match TRBD1. Germline V CDR1 and CDR2: SGHAT, FQNNGV. CDR3 length equals 14 residues. The junction had 5 bases not matched to a gene; V was cut back by 7 bases and J by 2 bases. The CDR3 loop reads CASNGQGEPYEQYF. CDR3 DNA sequence: TGTGCCAGCAACGGACAGGGGGAACCCTACGAGCAGTACTTC.

The rearrangement links TRBV6-5 to TRBJ2-7; TRBD1 aligns across 9 bases. Per germline, CDR1 MNHEY and CDR2 SVGAGI. The ends lost 5 bases at V and 3 bases at J; junction bases unmatched: 8. CDR3 length: 15 residues. The CDR3 DNA is TGTGCCAGCAGTAGGGACAGGGAAGGAATCTACGAGCAGTACTTC. Its translation: CASSRDREGIYEQYF.

The chain has TRBV7-3 and TRBJ2-3, with 9 nucleotides matching TRBD2. The CDR3 is 14 residues long. Trimming cost V 5 bases and J 5 bases; bases outside gene matches: 5. Germline V gene lookup returns CDR1 SGHTA and CDR2 FQGTGA. The CDR3 nucleotides are TGTGCCAGCAGCCAAGCGGGGGGAAGAGATACGCAGTATTTT. This gives the protein CASSQAGGRDTQYF. Together with reference TRBV7-3 and TRBJ2-3, the CDR3 gives the full variable domain: GAGVSQTPSNKVTEKGKYVELRCDPISGHTALYWYRQSLGQGPEFLIYFQGTGAADDSGLPNDRFFAVRPEGSVSTLKIQRTERGDSAVYLCASSQAGGRDTQYFGPGTRLTVL.